This passage covers 27 T cell receptor beta chains from one sample sequenced in a study of blood T cell repertoires in COVID-19. Here immunoSEQ multiplex PCR was the method, and the copy in TCRdb shows in-frame clones only, minus some. Of under 200,000 clones in the sample, about 80% are singletons; the top ten hold 6.5%. Material for sequencing was peripheral blood. These receptors were collected from a man in his 70s with active or convalescent COVID-19.

V is TRBV12-3 or TRBV12-4 and J is TRBJ2-5; D not resolved. Deletions cut 3 bases from V and 3 bases from J, with 8 bases between. The CDR3 totals 13 residues. As DNA, the CDR3 is TGTGCCAGCAGTTTCCACAGCAAAGAGACCCAGTACTTC. As protein: CASSFHSKETQYF.

This chain uses TRBV5-1 with TRBJ2-5, with TRBD2 matching 8 bases. The CDR3 is made up of 16 amino acids. V shed 0 bases and J 3 bases; nucleotides not matched to a gene: 7. The V gene's germline CDR1 is SGHRS and CDR2 YFSETQ. The CDR3 region is CASSLVPAGDEETQYF. DNA for the CDR3: TGCGCCAGCAGCTTGGTACCAGCGGGGGATGAAGAGACCCAGTACTTC.

The chain joins TRBV6-5 to TRBJ2-1; TRBD2 matches 8 bases. V shed 10 bases and J 0 bases; nucleotides not matched to a gene: 5. The germline V gene encodes CDR1 MNHEY and CDR2 SVGAGI. The CDR3 covers 14 residues. CDR3 in DNA: TGTGCCACCATTCGGGGGGGCTCCTACAATGAGCAGTTCTTC. This sequence encodes CATIRGGSYNEQFF.

The V call is TRBV18, the J call TRBJ2-1; possibly TRBD2 for D (6 bases). V shed 3 bases and J shed 2 bases, with 14 bases lying between them. Germline lookup yields CDR1 KGHSH and CDR2 LQKENI. The CDR3 runs 16 residues. In DNA, the CDR3 is TGTGCCAGCTCACCGGTTGGTGGAGGGCCCTACAATGAGCAGTTCTTC. It translates to CASSPVGGGPYNEQFF.

The chain carries TRBV18 and TRBJ1-1, with 10 bases that match TRBD1. The CDR3 consists of 14 residues. V was clipped by 6 bases and J by 1 base; unmatched bases: 2. The germline CDR1 and CDR2 sequences are KGHSH and LQKENI. CDR3: CASSGTGENTEAFF. CDR3 bases: TGTGCCAGCTCGGGGACAGGGGAGAACACTGAAGCTTTCTTT.

V gene TRBV6-6 combines with J gene TRBJ2-7, with unresolved D. CDR3 length equals 13 residues. The germline V gene encodes CDR1 MNHNY and CDR2 SVGAGI (reference sequence). The germline V and J ends were trimmed by 6 bases and 0 bases, with 9 bases remaining between them. In DNA, the CDR3 is TGTGCCAGCAGCTTACAGAGCTCCTACGAGCAGTACTTC. Residues: CASSLQSSYEQYF.

The rearrangement uses TRBV6-5 and TRBJ2-2, with 8 bases fitting TRBD2. The CDR3 is 13 amino acids. Germline V CDR1 and CDR2: MNHEY, SVGAGI. Losses at the gene ends were 10 bases for V and 6 bases for J; bases not matched to a gene: 7. CDR3 bases: TGTGCCAACCAAGCGGGGGCCCCCGGGGAGCTGTTTTTT. It is translated as CANQAGAPGELFF.

This chain links TRBV30 with TRBJ2-7; a possible D gene is TRBD1 (6 bases). Germline loops: CDR1 GTSNPN, CDR2 SVGIG (reference sequence). Trimming took off 0 bases at V and 1 base at J, with 13 bases between the two ends. This CDR3 is 15 amino acids long. The CDR3 protein is CAWSVRQALSYEQYF. As DNA, the CDR3 is TGTGCCTGGAGTGTACGACAGGCTTTATCCTACGAGCAGTACTTC.

The chain carries TRBV2 and TRBJ2-5; 7 nucleotides agree with TRBD1. Trimming cost V 7 bases and J 1 base; bases outside gene matches: 6. CDR1 SNHLY and CDR2 FYNNEI come from the germline V gene. This CDR3 comprises 14 residues. The CDR3 sequence is CASTEGAVQETQYF. For the CDR3, the DNA is TGTGCCAGCACAGAGGGGGCGGTCCAAGAGACCCAGTACTTC.

The rearrangement joins TRBV7-9 to TRBJ2-7; the D gene is possibly TRBD2 (6 bases). The CDR3 is made up of 14 amino acids. CDR1 and CDR2 from the germline V gene are SEHNR and FQNEAQ (reference sequence). V was trimmed by 5 bases and J by 2 bases, leaving 13 bases between them. The CDR3 here is CASSRGVSAYEQYF. CDR3 DNA sequence: TGTGCCAGCAGCCGCGGGGTCTCGGCCTACGAGCAGTACTTC.

The chain is built from TRBV11-3 and TRBJ2-2; a possible D gene is TRBD2 (5 bases). V lost 5 bases to trimming and J lost 2 bases, with 9 bases between them. The CDR3 length is 14 residues. Germline V gene data show CDR1 as SGHNT and CDR2 as YENEEA. The CDR3 sequence is CASSPSPNTGELFF. CDR3 DNA sequence: TGTGCCAGCAGCCCTAGCCCTAACACCGGGGAGCTGTTTTTT.

The chain links TRBV6-5 to TRBJ1-1, with 7 bases lining up with TRBD1. The CDR3 extends over 13 amino acids. CDR1 and CDR2 (germline): MNHEY, SVGAGI. The V and J ends lost 8 bases and 3 bases, in that order; junction bases with no gene match: 6. The CDR3 coding sequence is TGTGCCAGCCGAGGGGGCCCGGACACTGAAGCTTTCTTT. It is translated as CASRGGPDTEAFF.

This chain joins TRBV3-1 (or the pseudogene TRBV3-2) and TRBJ2-6; 9 bases fit TRBD1. The germline gives CDR1 LGHDT, CDR2 YNNKEL (reference sequence). This CDR3 is built from 18 residues. V gave up 5 bases and J gave up 0 bases; unmatched junction bases: 8. In nucleotides, the CDR3 is TGTGCCAGCAGCTTCCCGACAGGGGGTTCCTCTGGGGCCAACGTCCTGACTTTC. Protein: CASSFPTGGSSGANVLTF.

V gene TRBV19 combines with J gene TRBJ1-2, with 9 positions matching TRBD1. V lost 6 bases, J lost 5 bases, and 10 bases stayed unmatched. Germline CDR1 reads LNHDA; CDR2 reads SQIVND (reference sequence). This CDR3 is 15 amino acids long. CDR3: CASSAQTGGGYGYTF. Here the CDR3 DNA reads TGTGCCAGTAGCGCCCAGACAGGGGGAGGGTATGGCTACACCTTC.

This clone showed up just a few times. The chain combines TRBV6-5 with TRBJ2-3; D is unclear. This CDR3 has 13 amino acids. Trimming pared 4 bases from V and 2 bases from J, leaving 7 bases between. Germline CDR1 is MNHEY and CDR2 is SVGAGI. The chain's CDR3 is CASSSGFTDTQYF. The CDR3 nucleotides read TGTGCCAGCAGTTCAGGATTCACAGATACGCAGTATTTT.

The chain is built from TRBV7-2 and TRBJ1-2, with D perhaps TRBD1 (5 bases). V lost 4 bases and J 4 bases, leaving 13 bases between the germline ends. Germline values: CDR1 SGHTA, CDR2 FQGNSA. This CDR3 is 14 amino acids long. This CDR3 reads CASSSHQGIYGYTF. In nucleotides, the CDR3 is TGTGCCAGCAGCTCTCACCAGGGCATCTATGGCTACACCTTC.

This clone has just a few counts. The chain recombines TRBV6-6 with TRBJ2-3; TRBD1 is a possible D gene (6 bases). The CDR3 is 14 residues long. With 1 base removed from V and 6 bases from J, the gap between germline ends came to 11 bases. Per the germline V gene, CDR1 is MNHNY and CDR2 is SVGAGI (reference sequence). The CDR3 DNA is TGTGCCAGCAGTTACTGGGGGCCCTCCGATACGCAGTATTTT. Protein: CASSYWGPSDTQYF.

The chain uses TRBV7-8 and TRBJ2-2; D is ambiguous. The V and J ends lost 5 bases and 5 bases respectively, with 9 bases between them. The CDR3 has 13 amino acids. Germline CDR1 and CDR2: SGHVS and FQNEAQ. The DNA for the CDR3 is TGTGCCAGCAGCGAATACACAACCGGGGAGCTGTTTTTT. It specifies CASSEYTTGELFF.

The chain couples TRBV27 to TRBJ2-1, with 11 bases aligning to TRBD2. There are 19 residues in the CDR3. The ends lost 5 bases at V and 9 bases at J; junction bases unmatched: 21. Per germline, CDR1 MNHEY and CDR2 SMNVEV (reference sequence). The CDR3 here is CASSPILPPLAGDPGEQFF. CDR3 DNA: TGTGCCAGCAGTCCAATACTCCCCCCACTAGCGGGAGATCCCGGTGAGCAGTTCTTC.

The chain recombines TRBV29-1 with TRBJ2-5; a possible D gene is TRBD2 (6 bases). V was trimmed by 7 bases and J by 0 bases, leaving 12 bases between them. This CDR3 has 13 amino acids. Germline V gene sequence: CDR1 SQVTM, CDR2 ANQGSEA. The chain's CDR3 is CSAGRGYQETQYF. CDR3 in DNA: TGCAGCGCTGGGCGGGGCTACCAAGAGACCCAGTACTTC.

DNA of the CDR3: TGTGCCAGCAGCGAGACAGGGGCTAACTATGGCTACACCTTC. This codes for CASSETGANYGYTF. This chain connects TRBV6-5 to TRBJ1-2, with TRBD1 matching over 8 bases. V shed 6 bases and J 0 bases; nucleotides not matched to a gene: 3. Germline V CDR1 and CDR2: MNHEY, SVGAGI. The length of the CDR3 is 14 residues.

This rearrangement joins TRBV30 to TRBJ2-7; TRBD1 is a possible D gene (6 bases). The CDR3 is made up of 11 amino acids. V dropped 5 bases and J dropped 3 bases, with 8 bases sitting between them. Germline CDR1 GTSNPN, CDR2 SVGIG (reference sequence). CDR3 sequence (DNA): TGTGCCTGGCAGGGGATCTACGAGCAGTACTTC. This translates into CAWQGIYEQYF.

V usage is TRBV7-9 and J usage is TRBJ1-1, with 7 bases fitting TRBD1. V was pared by 4 bases and J by 7 bases, with 9 bases of the junction left unmatched. The CDR3 sequence is 14 residues long. Germline CDR1 reads SEHNR; CDR2 reads FQNEAQ (reference sequence). CDR3 in amino acids: CASSSRGGRDEAFF. The CDR3 DNA reads as TGTGCCAGCAGCTCCCGAGGGGGCAGAGATGAAGCTTTCTTT.

The V gene is TRBV18, the J gene TRBJ2-7; 9 bases match TRBD2. Trimming at V came to 3 bases and at J to 1 base, leaving 7 bases not matched to a gene. This CDR3 has 16 amino acids. The germline gives CDR1 KGHSH, CDR2 LQKENI. The CDR3 sequence: CASSPAASGASYEQYF. In DNA form, the CDR3 reads TGTGCCAGCTCACCGGCGGCTAGCGGGGCTTCCTACGAGCAGTACTTC.

The chain has TRBV29-1 and TRBJ1-5; no firm D call. This CDR3 is built from 13 residues. Germline loops: CDR1 SQVTM, CDR2 ANQGSEA. The V end lost 4 bases, the J end lost 5 bases, and 12 bases lay between the germline ends. CDR3 sequence (DNA): TGCAGCGTTGGGGCTGGGAGGGATCAGCCCCAGCATTTT. Encoded protein: CSVGAGRDQPQHF.

This chain joins TRBV5-1 and TRBJ2-7; tentatively, D is TRBD2 (5 bases). CDR3 length: 14 residues. V lost 3 bases to trimming and J lost 2 bases, with 12 bases between them. Per germline, CDR1 SGHRS and CDR2 YFSETQ. Here the CDR3 DNA reads TGCGCCAGCAGCTATAGGGCGGAGGCCTACGAGCAGTACTTC. It specifies CASSYRAEAYEQYF.

V usage is TRBV18 and J usage is TRBJ1-6; TRBD1 is a possible D gene (5 bases). Germline V gives CDR1 KGHSH, CDR2 LQKENI. V was shortened by 3 bases and J by 7 bases, with 13 bases between the two germline ends. This CDR3 has 15 residues. CDR3 in amino acids: CASSPTRVGNSPLHF. CDR3 nucleotides: TGTGCCAGCTCACCTACCAGGGTGGGGAATTCACCCCTCCACTTT. Using reference TRBV18 and TRBJ1-6 for the parts outside the CDR3, the full variable domain is NAGVMQNPRHLVRRRGQEARLRCSPMKGHSHVYWYRQLPEEGLKFMVYLQKENIIDESGMPKERFSAEFPKEGPSILRIQQVVRGDSAAYFCASSPTRVGNSPLHFGNGTRLTVT.